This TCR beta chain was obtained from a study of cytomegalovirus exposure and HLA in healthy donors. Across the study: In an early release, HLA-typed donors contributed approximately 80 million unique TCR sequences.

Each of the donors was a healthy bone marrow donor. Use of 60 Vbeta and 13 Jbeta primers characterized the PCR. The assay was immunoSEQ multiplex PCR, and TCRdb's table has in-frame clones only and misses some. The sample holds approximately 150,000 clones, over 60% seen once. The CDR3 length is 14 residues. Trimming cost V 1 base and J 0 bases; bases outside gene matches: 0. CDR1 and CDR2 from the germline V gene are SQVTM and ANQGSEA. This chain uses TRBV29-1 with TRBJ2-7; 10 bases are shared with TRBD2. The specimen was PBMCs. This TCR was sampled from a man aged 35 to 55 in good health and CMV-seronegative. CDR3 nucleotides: TGCAGCGTTGAAGCTAGCGGGAGCTCCTACGAGCAGTACTTC. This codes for CSVEASGSSYEQYF.